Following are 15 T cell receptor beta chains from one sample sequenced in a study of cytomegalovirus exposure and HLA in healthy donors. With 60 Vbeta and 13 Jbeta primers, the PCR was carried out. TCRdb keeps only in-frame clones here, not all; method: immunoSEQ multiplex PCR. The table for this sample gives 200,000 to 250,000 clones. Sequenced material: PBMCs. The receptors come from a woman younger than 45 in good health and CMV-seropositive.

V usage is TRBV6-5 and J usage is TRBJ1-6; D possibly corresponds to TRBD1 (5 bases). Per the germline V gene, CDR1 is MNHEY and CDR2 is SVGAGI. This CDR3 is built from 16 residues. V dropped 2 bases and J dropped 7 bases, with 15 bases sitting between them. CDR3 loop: CASSYTPGRENSPLHF. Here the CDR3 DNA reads TGTGCCAGCAGTTACACTCCGGGACGGGAGAATTCACCCCTCCACTTT.

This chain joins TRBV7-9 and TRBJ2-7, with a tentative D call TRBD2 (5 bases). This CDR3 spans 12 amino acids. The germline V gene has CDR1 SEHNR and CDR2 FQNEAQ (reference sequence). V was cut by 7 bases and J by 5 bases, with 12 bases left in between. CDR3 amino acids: CASTPRRDEQYF. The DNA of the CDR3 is TGTGCCAGCACCCCGAGGCGGGACGAGCAGTACTTC. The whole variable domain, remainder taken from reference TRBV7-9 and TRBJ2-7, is DTGVSQNPRHKITKRGQNVTFRCDPISEHNRLYWYRQTLGQGPEFLTYFQNEAQLEKSRLLSDRFSAERPKGSFSTLEIQRTEQGDSAMYLCASTPRRDEQYFGPGTRLTVT.

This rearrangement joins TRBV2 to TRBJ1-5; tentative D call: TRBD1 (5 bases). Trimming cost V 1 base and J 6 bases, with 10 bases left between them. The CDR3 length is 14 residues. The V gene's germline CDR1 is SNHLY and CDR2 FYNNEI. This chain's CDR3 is CASSEEQGPQPQHF. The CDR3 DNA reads TGTGCCAGCAGTGAAGAGCAGGGCCCTCAGCCCCAGCATTTT.

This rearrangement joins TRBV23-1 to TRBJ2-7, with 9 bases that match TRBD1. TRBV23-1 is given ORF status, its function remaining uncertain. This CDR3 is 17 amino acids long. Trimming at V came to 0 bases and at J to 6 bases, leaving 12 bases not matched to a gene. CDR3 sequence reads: CASSQSSPGQGQSEQYF. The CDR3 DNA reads TGCGCCAGCAGTCAATCTTCCCCGGGACAGGGTCAGAGCGAGCAGTACTTC.

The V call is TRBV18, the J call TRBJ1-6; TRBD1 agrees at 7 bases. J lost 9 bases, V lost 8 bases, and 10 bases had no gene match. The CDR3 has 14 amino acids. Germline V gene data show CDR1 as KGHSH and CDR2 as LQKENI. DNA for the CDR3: TGTGCCAGCACTAGGGACAGTTTAGGTTCACCCCTCCACTTT. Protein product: CASTRDSLGSPLHF.

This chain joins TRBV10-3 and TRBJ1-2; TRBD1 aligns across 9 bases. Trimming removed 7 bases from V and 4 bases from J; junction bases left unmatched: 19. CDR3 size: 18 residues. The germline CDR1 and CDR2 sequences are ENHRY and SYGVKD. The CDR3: CAITAFPGQGRAAYGYTF. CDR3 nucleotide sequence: TGTGCCATCACTGCGTTCCCGGGACAGGGACGGGCGGCCTATGGCTACACCTTC.

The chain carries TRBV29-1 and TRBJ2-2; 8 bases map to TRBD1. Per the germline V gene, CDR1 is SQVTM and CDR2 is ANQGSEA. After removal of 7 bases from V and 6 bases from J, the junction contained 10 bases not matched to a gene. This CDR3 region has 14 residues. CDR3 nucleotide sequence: TGCAGCGCCCGGACAGGGATAGAGGCCGGGGAGCTGTTTTTT. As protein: CSARTGIEAGELFF.

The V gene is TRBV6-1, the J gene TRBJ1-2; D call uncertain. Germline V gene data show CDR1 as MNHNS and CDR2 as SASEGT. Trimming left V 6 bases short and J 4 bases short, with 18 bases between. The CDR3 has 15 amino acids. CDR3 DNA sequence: TGTGCCAGCAGCCTTACTCGGGTTTATGCCTATGGCTACACCTTC. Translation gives CASSLTRVYAYGYTF.

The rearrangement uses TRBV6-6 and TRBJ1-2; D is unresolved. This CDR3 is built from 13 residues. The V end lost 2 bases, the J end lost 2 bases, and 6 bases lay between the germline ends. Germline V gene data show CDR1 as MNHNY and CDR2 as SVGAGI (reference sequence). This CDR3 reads CASSYLTNYGYTF. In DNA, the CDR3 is TGTGCCAGCAGTTACCTGACAAACTATGGCTACACCTTC.

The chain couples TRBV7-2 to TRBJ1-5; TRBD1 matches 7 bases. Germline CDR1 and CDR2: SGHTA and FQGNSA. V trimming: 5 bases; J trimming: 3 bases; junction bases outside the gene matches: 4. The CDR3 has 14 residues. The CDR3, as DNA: TGTGCCAGCAGCGTGGGACAGCTCAATCAGCCCCAGCATTTT. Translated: CASSVGQLNQPQHF.

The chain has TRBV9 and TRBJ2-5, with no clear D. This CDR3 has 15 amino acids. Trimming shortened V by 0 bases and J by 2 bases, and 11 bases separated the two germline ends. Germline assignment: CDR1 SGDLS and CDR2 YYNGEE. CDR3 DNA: TGTGCCAGCAGCGTAGGCTGGGCCCAGCAAGAGACCCAGTACTTC. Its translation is CASSVGWAQQETQYF.

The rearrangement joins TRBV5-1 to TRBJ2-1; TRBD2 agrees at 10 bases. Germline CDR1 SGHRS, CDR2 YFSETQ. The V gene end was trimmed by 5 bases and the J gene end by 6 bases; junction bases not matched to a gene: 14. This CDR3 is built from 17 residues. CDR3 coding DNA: TGCGCCAGCAGAAAGTTAGCGGGAGGTAGAGTGGGCAATGAGCAGTTCTTC. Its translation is CASRKLAGGRVGNEQFF.

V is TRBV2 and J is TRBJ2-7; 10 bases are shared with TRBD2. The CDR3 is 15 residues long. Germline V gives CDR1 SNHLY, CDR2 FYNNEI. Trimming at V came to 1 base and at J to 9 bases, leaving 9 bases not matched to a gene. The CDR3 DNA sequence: TGTGCCAGCAGTGAAGTACTAGCGGGGACCACGGGGCAGTACTTC. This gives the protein CASSEVLAGTTGQYF.

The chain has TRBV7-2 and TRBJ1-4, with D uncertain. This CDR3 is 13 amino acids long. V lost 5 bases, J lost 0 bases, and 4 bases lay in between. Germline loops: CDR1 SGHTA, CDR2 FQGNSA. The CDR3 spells CASSVATNEKLFF. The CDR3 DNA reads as TGTGCCAGCAGCGTCGCAACTAATGAAAAACTGTTTTTT.

In nucleotides, the CDR3 is TGTGCCAGCAGCTCCCTAGCGGGGGGGGTCTACGAGCAGTACTTC. Amino acids: CASSSLAGGVYEQYF. V usage is TRBV7-2 and J usage is TRBJ2-7, with 12 bases lining up with TRBD2. V gave up 4 bases and J gave up 3 bases; unmatched junction bases: 4. The length of the CDR3 is 15 residues. Germline V gene sequence: CDR1 SGHTA, CDR2 FQGNSA.